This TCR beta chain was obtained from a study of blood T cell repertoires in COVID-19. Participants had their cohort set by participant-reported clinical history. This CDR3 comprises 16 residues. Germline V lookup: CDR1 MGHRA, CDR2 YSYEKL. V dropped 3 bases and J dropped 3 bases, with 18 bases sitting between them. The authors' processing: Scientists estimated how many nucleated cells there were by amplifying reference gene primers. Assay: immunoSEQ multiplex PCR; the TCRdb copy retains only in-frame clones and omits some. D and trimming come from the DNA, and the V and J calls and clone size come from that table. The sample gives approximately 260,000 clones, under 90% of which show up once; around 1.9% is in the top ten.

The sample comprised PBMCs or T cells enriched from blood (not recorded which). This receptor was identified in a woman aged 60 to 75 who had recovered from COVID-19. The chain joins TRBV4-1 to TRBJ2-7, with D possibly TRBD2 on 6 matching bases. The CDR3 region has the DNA TGCGCCAGCAGCCATGTAGGGTCTGGCGGGAACTACGAGCAGTACTTC. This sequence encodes CASSHVGSGGNYEQYF.